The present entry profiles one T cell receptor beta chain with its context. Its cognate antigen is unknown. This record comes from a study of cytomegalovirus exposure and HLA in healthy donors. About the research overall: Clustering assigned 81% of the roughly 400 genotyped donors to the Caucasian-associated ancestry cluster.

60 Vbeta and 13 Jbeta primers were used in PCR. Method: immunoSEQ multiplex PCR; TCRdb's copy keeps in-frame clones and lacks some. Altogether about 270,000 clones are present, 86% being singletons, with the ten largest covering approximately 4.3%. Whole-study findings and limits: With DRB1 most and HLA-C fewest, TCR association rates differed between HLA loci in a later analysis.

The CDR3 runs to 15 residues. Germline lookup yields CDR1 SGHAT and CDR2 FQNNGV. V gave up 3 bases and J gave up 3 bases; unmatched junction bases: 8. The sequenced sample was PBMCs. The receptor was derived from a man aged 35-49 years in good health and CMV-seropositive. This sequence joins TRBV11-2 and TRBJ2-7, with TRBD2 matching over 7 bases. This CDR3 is CASSFSRTGGYEQYF. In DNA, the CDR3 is TGTGCCAGCAGCTTCTCACGGACGGGGGGCTACGAGCAGTACTTC.